The 13 T cell receptor beta chains in this list originate from one sample, sequenced in a study of T cell repertoires in cytomegalovirus infection. One entry per CDR3 protein, called by TCRdb with MiXCR from the reads. Of a few hundred thousand distinct CDR3 sequences in the sample, roughly 43% were seen once. Their target antigens are unknown. The sequenced sample was cultured PBMCs, obtained from culture after CMV antigen stimulation. The receptors shown here come from a human donor in good health (CMV status not recorded). Some clones in this sample may be carry-over from other donors' samples.

The chain uses TRBV6-1 and TRBJ1-6, with D perhaps TRBD1 (5 bases). The CDR3 extends over 19 amino acids. Per the germline V gene, CDR1 is MNHNS and CDR2 is SASEGT. Trimming shortened V by 5 bases and J by 5 bases, and 25 bases separated the two germline ends. The chain's CDR3 is CASSLFRWLGERDNSPLHF. The DNA of the CDR3 is TGTGCCAGCAGTCTTTTCAGGTGGCTGGGGGAGCGCGATAATTCACCCCTCCACTTT.

This clonotype was counted a single time. V gene TRBV15 combines with J gene TRBJ2-7; D perhaps matches TRBD1 (6 bases). This CDR3 is built from 14 residues. Trimming cost V 1 base and J 5 bases, with 12 bases left between them. Germline values: CDR1 LNHNV, CDR2 YYDKDF (reference sequence). As DNA, the CDR3 is TGTGCCACCAGCAGAGCTGGGGGACAACACGAGCAGTACTTC. It is translated as CATSRAGGQHEQYF.

This chain uses TRBV6-2 or TRBV6-3 with TRBJ2-4; TRBD2 agrees at 8 bases. CDR3 length: 16 amino acids. CDR1 and CDR2 from the germline V gene are MNHEY and SVGEGT. Trimming took 2 bases from V and 3 from J; bases not matched to a gene: 6. CDR3 bases: TGTGCCAGCAGTTACACCGGGACTAGTTTCAAAAACATTCAGTACTTC. This sequence encodes CASSYTGTSFKNIQYF.

The sample holds a few counts of this clonotype. The chain couples TRBV12-5 to TRBJ2-5, with D possibly TRBD2 on 6 matching bases. CDR3 length: 15 residues. Trimming pared 7 bases from V and 2 bases from J, leaving 17 bases between. From germline, CDR1 is LGHNT and CDR2 FRNRAP. The CDR3 nucleotides are TGTGCTAGTGCCCCTCCGGGTAGCGGACAAGAGACCCAGTACTTC. It is translated as CASAPPGSGQETQYF.

This sequence joins TRBV29-1 and TRBJ2-1, with TRBD2 matching 9 bases. Germline V lookup: CDR1 SQVTM, CDR2 ANQGSEA. CDR3 length: 14 residues. V lost 4 bases, J lost 10 bases, and 11 bases stayed unmatched. In nucleotides, the CDR3 is TGCAGCGTTGCCGCGGTAGCGGGAGCGGCGGAGCAGTTCTTC. Amino acids: CSVAAVAGAAEQFF.

This chain joins TRBV24-1 and TRBJ2-1; 9 bases line up with TRBD1. With V trimmed by 2 bases and J by 8 bases, 6 bases remained unmatched. The CDR3 extends over 15 amino acids. CDR1 and CDR2 from the germline V gene are KGHDR and SFDVKD. The CDR3 sequence is CATSDSRQGVHEQFF. The CDR3 region has the DNA TGTGCCACCAGTGATTCGAGACAGGGGGTTCATGAGCAGTTCTTC.

The V call is TRBV2, the J call TRBJ2-1; no firm D call. The V gene lost 1 base and the J gene lost 4 bases, with 11 bases spanning the gap. CDR3 length: 15 amino acids. Germline lookup yields CDR1 SNHLY and CDR2 FYNNEI. In DNA form, the CDR3 reads TGTGCCAGCAGTGAAGGTGACCCGGAGTACAATGAGCAGTTCTTC. Amino acid sequence: CASSEGDPEYNEQFF.

This clonotype was found a few times. The chain uses TRBV6-2 or TRBV6-3 and TRBJ2-3, with D unclear. Trimming took off 5 bases at V and 3 bases at J, with 12 bases between the two ends. The CDR3 consists of 14 residues. Germline CDR1 is MNHEY and CDR2 is SVGEGT. The CDR3 region is CASSPRMETDTQYF. The CDR3 DNA reads as TGTGCCAGCAGTCCCCGAATGGAGACAGATACGCAGTATTTT.

This clonotype was counted between two and nine times. The chain has TRBV7-9 and TRBJ2-6; D unresolved. This CDR3 has 15 residues. Trimming left V 5 bases short and J 4 bases short, with 12 bases between. The germline V gene has CDR1 SEHNR and CDR2 FQNEAQ (reference sequence). CDR3 protein: CASSTMAAGANVLTF. Here the CDR3 DNA reads TGTGCCAGCAGCACCATGGCGGCCGGGGCCAACGTCCTGACTTTC.

This clonotype was seen more than once but under ten times. This chain joins TRBV7-2 and TRBJ2-2, with D perhaps matching TRBD2 (6 bases). V lost 5 bases and J 5 bases, leaving 15 bases between the germline ends. This CDR3 is 15 amino acids long. The germline CDR1 and CDR2 sequences are SGHTA and FQGNSA. CDR3 DNA sequence: TGTGCCAGCAGCGCATACGGGGGTGGAACCGGGGAGCTGTTTTTT. Encoded protein: CASSAYGGGTGELFF.

This clonotype appeared a few times. This chain uses TRBV7-2 with TRBJ2-5; TRBD2 agrees at 10 bases. The V gene end was trimmed by 1 base and the J gene end by 7 bases; junction bases not matched to a gene: 12. There are 17 residues in the CDR3. The germline V gene has CDR1 SGHTA and CDR2 FQGNSA. The CDR3 DNA reads as TGTGCCAGCAGCTTAGATCGTTTTAGCGGGAGGCTCAGGACCCAGTACTTC. It codes for CASSLDRFSGRLRTQYF.

The chain links TRBV11-2 to TRBJ2-7; D could derive from TRBD1 or TRBD2 (5 bases each). Germline-derived CDR1 and CDR2 are SGHAT and FQNNGV. V lost 3 bases to trimming and J lost 3 bases, with 12 bases between them. The CDR3 spans 14 residues. In DNA, the CDR3 is TGTGCCAGCAGCTTGGGGACGCAAAACTACGAGCAGTACTTC. Its protein is CASSLGTQNYEQYF.

The J gene is TRBJ2-2, the V gene TRBV5-5, with D hard to call. Germline V gene lookup returns CDR1 SGHKS and CDR2 YYEKEE (reference sequence). V lost 2 bases and J lost 4, with 6 bases in between. The length of the CDR3 is 13 residues. CDR3 region: CASSFISTGELFF. Written as DNA, the CDR3 is TGTGCCAGCAGCTTCATTAGCACCGGGGAGCTGTTTTTT.